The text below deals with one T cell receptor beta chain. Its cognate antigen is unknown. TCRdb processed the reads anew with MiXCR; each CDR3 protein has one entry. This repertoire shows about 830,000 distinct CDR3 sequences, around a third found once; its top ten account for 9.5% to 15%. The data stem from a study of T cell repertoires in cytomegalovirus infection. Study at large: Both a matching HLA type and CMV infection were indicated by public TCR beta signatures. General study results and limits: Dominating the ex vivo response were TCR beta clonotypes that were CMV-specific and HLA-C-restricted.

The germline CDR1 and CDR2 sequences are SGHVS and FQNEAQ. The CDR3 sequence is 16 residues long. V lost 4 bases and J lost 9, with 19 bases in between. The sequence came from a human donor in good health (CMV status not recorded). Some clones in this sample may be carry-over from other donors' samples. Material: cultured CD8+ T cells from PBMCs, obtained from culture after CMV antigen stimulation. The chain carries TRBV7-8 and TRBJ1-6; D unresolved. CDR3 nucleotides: TGTGCCAGCAGCTCCGTGGTGGGGTTGGTAGTTTCACCCCTCCACTTT. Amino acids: CASSSVVGLVVSPLHF.